This T cell receptor beta chain was captured by sequencing in a study of blood T cells in healthy people across ages. Germline assignment: CDR1 SGHTA and CDR2 FQGNSA. The CDR3 contains 15 residues. Trimming removed 6 bases at V and 5 bases at J, with 17 bases between. Next came a second PCR, run for roughly 6 to 11 cycles, which used a sample-barcoded 5' primer along with a J-beta primer mix. TCRdb re-derived calls from the 5' RACE reads in MiXCR, one entry per CDR3 protein. The repertoire has approximately 700,000 distinct CDR3 sequences, approximately 31% of them found once; the top ten carry about 16%.

The receptor was derived from a woman aged 80 or over in good health. Sequencing was performed on blood. The chain recombines TRBV7-2 with TRBJ1-5, with D tentatively TRBD1 (5 bases). As DNA, the CDR3 is TGTGCCAGCAGAAGAACAGGAGGGAGCTATCAGCCCCAGCATTTT. Translating gives CASRRTGGSYQPQHF.